Following are 21 T cell receptor beta chains from one sample sequenced in a study of blood T cell repertoires in COVID-19. Data came from immunoSEQ multiplex PCR; TCRdb stores just in-frame clones and leaves some out. The data show hundreds of thousands of clones, just under 90% seen once. Specimen: peripheral blood. The receptors shown here come from a woman aged 25 to 39 with COVID-19, enrolled during active disease.

The sample holds a few counts of this clone. The chain couples TRBV5-1 to TRBJ1-2, with D possibly being TRBD1 (5 bases). V was cut by 0 bases and J by 6 bases, with 12 bases left in between. The CDR3 totals 14 residues. CDR1 is SGHRS, CDR2 YFSETQ, per germline. This CDR3 reads CASSLGAGWNGYTF. The DNA of the CDR3 is TGCGCCAGCAGCTTGGGAGCAGGGTGGAATGGCTACACCTTC. Combining the CDR3 with reference TRBV5-1 and TRBJ1-2 gives the whole variable domain KAGVTQTPRYLIKTRGQQVTLSCSPISGHRSVSWYQQTPGQGLQFLFEYFSETQRNKGNFPGRFSGRQFSNSRSEMNVSTLELGDSALYLCASSLGAGWNGYTFGSGTRLTVV.

This chain links TRBV5-1 with TRBJ1-4, with 7 bases identical to TRBD1. There are 15 residues in the CDR3. V gave up 4 bases and J gave up 8 bases; unmatched junction bases: 11. Germline V CDR1 and CDR2: SGHRS, YFSETQ. CDR3 loop: CASSRQGSAQEKLFF. CDR3 bases: TGCGCCAGCAGCCGACAGGGATCGGCCCAGGAAAAACTGTTTTTT.

The chain has TRBV28 and TRBJ2-5; D possibly corresponds to TRBD2 (6 bases). Germline assignment: CDR1 MDHEN and CDR2 SYDVKM. The CDR3 contains 14 residues. The ends were cut back, 6 bases at V and 1 base at J, with 12 bases in the middle. In DNA form, the CDR3 reads TGTGCCAGCAGATCCGGGGGAACCCAAGAGACCCAGTACTTC. This sequence encodes CASRSGGTQETQYF. The whole variable domain, filled in from reference TRBV28 and TRBJ2-5, reads DVKVTQSSRYLVKRTGEKVFLECVQDMDHENMFWYRQDPGLGLRLIYFSYDVKMKEKGDIPEGYSVSREKKERFSLILESASTNQTSMYLCASRSGGTQETQYFGPGTRLLVL.

The chain combines TRBV5-6 with TRBJ1-4; 12 bases fit TRBD1. Per the germline V gene, CDR1 is SGHDT and CDR2 is YYEEEE. The CDR3 has 16 residues. J gave up 8 bases and V 4 bases, and 9 bases lay outside the gene matches. The CDR3 loop reads CASSVGQGAGWEKLFF. CDR3 DNA sequence: TGTGCCAGCAGCGTGGGACAGGGGGCTGGGTGGGAAAAACTGTTTTTT.

The chain uses TRBV28 and TRBJ1-3; D remains unclear. Germline V gene sequence: CDR1 MDHEN, CDR2 SYDVKM. The CDR3 has 16 residues. V dropped 5 bases and J dropped 4 bases, with 18 bases sitting between them. The CDR3 DNA sequence: TGTGCCAGCAGTCCCGTAGGTGCAGGCCTAGGAAACACCATATATTTT. It yields the protein CASSPVGAGLGNTIYF.

This chain links TRBV13 with TRBJ2-1; the D is unclear. CDR3 length: 14 amino acids. The germline V gene encodes CDR1 PRHDT and CDR2 FYEKMQ (reference sequence). Trimming cost V 4 bases and J 6 bases, with 13 bases left between them. CDR3 nucleotides: TGTGCCAGCAGCTCACCTCGAGGTGGCAATGAGCAGTTCTTC. Protein sequence: CASSSPRGGNEQFF.

This chain joins TRBV2 and TRBJ2-7; TRBD2 matches 12 bases. CDR1 is SNHLY and CDR2 is FYNNEI in the germline V gene. The CDR3 is 15 amino acids. Germline trimming cut 5 bases from V and 5 bases from J; bases unmatched to any gene: 7. The CDR3 sequence is CASSNLAGGPHEQYF. The CDR3 DNA sequence: TGTGCCAGCAGTAACCTAGCGGGGGGGCCTCACGAGCAGTACTTC. Full variable domain (outside the CDR3, taken from reference TRBV2 and TRBJ2-7): EPEVTQTPSHQVTQMGQEVILRCVPISNHLYFYWYRQILGQKVEFLVSFYNNEISEKSEIFDDQFSVERPDGSNFTLKIRSTKLEDSAMYFCASSNLAGGPHEQYFGPGTRLTVT.

V usage is TRBV5-5 and J usage is TRBJ1-1; D remains unclear. CDR1 is SGHKS and CDR2 is YYEKEE in the germline V gene (reference sequence). This CDR3 has 12 residues. V was cut by 4 bases and J by 11 bases, with 15 bases left in between. CDR3 nucleotide sequence: TGTGCCAGCAGCCCCGGGGTTAACGGCGCTTTCTTT. The encoded protein is CASSPGVNGAFF.

The chain recombines TRBV5-5 with TRBJ2-3; 9 nucleotides agree with TRBD1. This CDR3 spans 14 amino acids. V was pared by 4 bases and J by 4 bases, with 4 bases of the junction left unmatched. Germline V CDR1 and CDR2: SGHKS, YYEKEE (reference sequence). The CDR3 nucleotides read TGTGCCAGCAGCCAACAGGGGGCCGCAGATACGCAGTATTTT. Translated: CASSQQGAADTQYF.

This clone was seen only once. The chain has TRBV6-2 or TRBV6-3 and TRBJ2-3; the match to TRBD2 covers 10 bases. Germline CDR1 MNHEY, CDR2 SVGEGT. CDR3 size: 17 residues. With V trimmed by 0 bases and J by 3 bases, 6 bases remained unmatched. For the CDR3, the DNA is TGTGCCAGCAGTTACTCGATACTAGCGGGGCTGACAGATACGCAGTATTTT. Its protein product is CASSYSILAGLTDTQYF.

In this sample, this clone turned up once. This rearrangement joins TRBV7-9 to TRBJ2-5, with a weak D call TRBD2 (6 bases). Germline assignment: CDR1 SEHNR and CDR2 FQNEAQ (reference sequence). This CDR3 contains 13 residues. V was cut by 3 bases and J by 5 bases, with 10 bases left in between. The DNA of the CDR3 is TGTGCCAGCAGCTTCGGGGGTTCGGAGACCCAGTACTTC. Residues: CASSFGGSETQYF.

The chain joins TRBV27 to TRBJ2-7, with 8 bases identical to TRBD1. The CDR3 loop spans 13 amino acids. Germline CDR1 and CDR2: MNHEY and SMNVEV (reference sequence). V trimming: 6 bases; J trimming: 3 bases; junction bases outside the gene matches: 4. Written as DNA, the CDR3 is TGTGCCAGCAGCCTGACAGGGGTCTACGAGCAGTACTTC. This translates into CASSLTGVYEQYF.

In this sample, this clone turned up once. The chain combines TRBV11-3 with TRBJ1-6; the D gene is possibly TRBD1 (5 bases). This CDR3 has 14 amino acids. The germline V gene encodes CDR1 SGHNT and CDR2 YENEEA. Trimming removed 3 bases from V and 9 bases from J, with 12 bases in between. The CDR3 DNA sequence: TGTGCCAGCAGCTTGGGGCCGGTCGGTTCACCCCTCCACTTT. Encoded protein: CASSLGPVGSPLHF.

The DNA for the CDR3 is TGTGCCTGGAGTATGGGACAGGGGCGTGATCAGCCCCAGCATTTT. Translated, it gives CAWSMGQGRDQPQHF. This chain connects TRBV30 to TRBJ1-5; TRBD1 agrees at 10 bases. V shed 2 bases, J shed 5 bases, and the junction held 6 bases outside the gene matches. The CDR3 is made up of 15 amino acids. The germline V gene encodes CDR1 GTSNPN and CDR2 SVGIG (reference sequence).

The chain couples TRBV28 to TRBJ1-1; D may be TRBD1 (5 bases). Deletions cut 4 bases from V and 4 bases from J, with 7 bases between. Germline V gene sequence: CDR1 MDHEN, CDR2 SYDVKM. The CDR3 is 12 residues long. This chain's CDR3 is CASSYRPTEAFF. The CDR3 DNA sequence: TGTGCCAGCAGTTACAGGCCCACTGAAGCTTTCTTT.

This chain links TRBV10-3 with TRBJ2-5; TRBD2 matches at 7 bases. With V trimmed by 6 bases and J by 7 bases, 17 bases remained unmatched. The germline V gene has CDR1 ENHRY and CDR2 SYGVKD. The CDR3 spans 16 residues. The CDR3 nucleotides are TGTGCCATCAGCAGCCCCGGGACTACTGGCGGGGTGACCCAGTACTTC. This encodes CAISSPGTTGGVTQYF.

This sequence joins TRBV5-1 and TRBJ2-3; D remains unclear. The V end was cut by 8 bases, the J end by 13 bases, with 14 bases between. The germline V gene has CDR1 SGHRS and CDR2 YFSETQ. The CDR3 length is 10 residues. CDR3 DNA: TGCGCCAGGGCCCGGGTGAGGAAGTATTTT. Its translation: CARARVRKYF.

The chain couples TRBV11-2 to TRBJ2-1, with 9 bases identical to TRBD2. The junction had 8 bases not matched to a gene; V was cut back by 1 base and J by 10 bases. Germline values: CDR1 SGHAT, CDR2 FQNNGV. The CDR3 runs to 15 residues. The DNA for the CDR3 is TGTGCCAGCAGCTTAGTGGGACTAGCTCCCCGAGAGCAGTTCTTC. Protein product: CASSLVGLAPREQFF.

This rearrangement joins TRBV4-2 to TRBJ2-3; 13 nucleotides align to TRBD2. This CDR3 has 16 amino acids. V was pared by 5 bases and J by 1 base, with 3 bases of the junction left unmatched. Per germline, CDR1 LGHNA and CDR2 YNFKEQ. The CDR3 sequence: CASSSTSGGGTDTQYF. CDR3 bases: TGTGCCAGCAGCTCTACTAGCGGGGGGGGCACAGATACGCAGTATTTT.

The CDR3 DNA reads as TGTGCCAGTAAGGAGACGGCCGGGGAGCTGTTTTTT. Its protein product is CASKETAGELFF. The chain employs TRBV19 and TRBJ2-2, with no clear D. This CDR3 is built from 12 residues. The V and J ends lost 7 bases and 6 bases respectively, with 9 bases between them. Germline V gene lookup returns CDR1 LNHDA and CDR2 SQIVND (reference sequence).

This sequence joins TRBV5-1 and TRBJ1-2; 11 nucleotides line up with TRBD1. The V segment lost 0 bases and the J segment 7 bases; nucleotides outside the gene matches: 2. The CDR3 covers 14 residues. The germline CDR1 and CDR2 sequences are SGHRS and YFSETQ. The CDR3 nucleotides are TGCGCCAGCAGCTTGGCCGGGACAGGGGGTGGCTACACCTTC. This encodes CASSLAGTGGGYTF.